This TCR beta chain was captured in a study of T cell responses to AZD1222 COVID-19 vaccine. On this clone: No antigen is known for it. The identical CDR3 is also encoded by other nucleotide sequences in the sample.

The repertoire was sequenced with immunoSEQ multiplex PCR; TCRdb's copy has only in-frame clones and lacks some. The data show some 90,000 clones, roughly 88% seen once. Study-level points and caveats: Repertoire collection took place solely once the T cell response had peaked. Nearly half of the spike-specific TCRs reportedly recognize variant regions that carry no mutations.

Germline lookup yields CDR1 MNHNY and CDR2 SVGAGI (reference sequence). The CDR3 runs to 12 residues. V dropped 9 bases and J dropped 0 bases, with 8 bases sitting between them. The sequenced sample was peripheral blood, obtained on day 0 of AZD1222 vaccination. The chain recombines TRBV6-6 with TRBJ1-1; D remains ambiguous. The source of this sequence is an adult in good health. The CDR3: CASSRVNTEAFF. The CDR3 DNA reads TGTGCCAGTTCCAGAGTGAACACTGAAGCTTTCTTT.